The rows below give T cell receptor beta chains drawn from one sample of a study of STAT3 mutations in large granular lymphocyte leukemia. Some clones are missing from TCRdb's copy, which holds only in-frame ones; the method was immunoSEQ multiplex PCR. Found here are around 13,000 clones, roughly 90% of them singletons; the top ten hold approximately 33%. What was sequenced was peripheral blood mononuclear cells. All receptors derive from a man aged 35-49 years with T-cell large granular lymphocyte leukemia. Some clones in this sample may be carry-over from other donors' samples. CDR3s include the opening cysteine and the closing phenylalanine or tryptophan. The D gene is left open where the match is weak. For some rows the clone size is stated as once, few or many, or as a class when expanded; others skip it.

D gene: NA
clone size: once
J gene: TRBJ1-3
V gene: TRBV29-1
CDR3 protein: CSVGGGGDGNTIYF
CDR3 DNA: TGCAGCGTAGGCGGCGGGGGAGATGGAAACACCATATATTTT

D gene: TRBD1
clone size: NA
J gene: TRBJ1-5
V gene: TRBV27
CDR3 protein: CASSFQGGNQPQHF
CDR3 DNA: TGTGCCAGCAGTTTCCAGGGGGGCAATCAGCCCCAGCATTTT

D gene: NA
clone size: NA
J gene: TRBJ1-6
V gene: TRBV4-3
CDR3 protein: CASSQNSNRAVASPLHF
CDR3 DNA: TGCGCCAGCAGCCAGAACTCAAACCGGGCCGTAGCGTCACCCCTCCACTTT

D gene: NA
clone size: NA
J gene: TRBJ2-7
V gene: TRBV10-2
CDR3 protein: CASSEGAAGIYEQYF
CDR3 DNA: TGCGCCAGCAGTGAGGGGGCGGCAGGGATCTACGAGCAGTACTTC

D gene: NA
clone size: NA
J gene: TRBJ2-7
V gene: TRBV6-5
CDR3 protein: CASCRGIEQYF
CDR3 DNA: TGTGCCAGTTGCCGAGGAATCGAGCAGTACTTC

D gene: NA
clone size: NA
J gene: TRBJ2-6
V gene: TRBV29-1
CDR3 protein: CSVGGVSGANVLTF
CDR3 DNA: TGCAGCGTGGGGGGAGTATCCGGGGCCAACGTCCTGACTTTC

D gene: NA
clone size: NA
J gene: TRBJ2-5
V gene: TRBV18
CDR3 protein: CASCNRLDSETQYF
CDR3 DNA: TGTGCCAGCTGTAATCGTCTTGACAGTGAGACCCAGTACTTC

D gene: TRBD2
clone size: NA
J gene: TRBJ2-5
V gene: TRBV5-5
CDR3 protein: CASSRGLAGRLQETQYF
CDR3 DNA: TGTGCCAGCAGTAGGGGACTAGCGGGGCGCCTGCAAGAGACCCAGTACTTC

D gene: NA
clone size: NA
J gene: TRBJ1-1
V gene: TRBV7-9
CDR3 protein: CASSRGDWNTEAFF
CDR3 DNA: TGTGCCAGCAGTCGGGGGGACTGGAACACTGAAGCTTTCTTT

D gene: NA
clone size: few
J gene: TRBJ1-5
V gene: TRBV5-1
CDR3 protein: CASSLRGSQPQHF
CDR3 DNA: TGCGCCAGCAGCTTGAGGGGGAGCCAGCCCCAGCATTTT

D gene: NA
clone size: NA
J gene: TRBJ1-1
V gene: TRBV9
CDR3 protein: CASSPLITQNTEAFF
CDR3 DNA: TGTGCCAGCAGCCCCCTAATAACACAGAACACTGAAGCTTTCTTT

D gene: TRBD1
clone size: NA
J gene: TRBJ1-4
V gene: TRBV7-8
CDR3 protein: CASSLASGQGEKLFF
CDR3 DNA: TGTGCCAGCAGCTTAGCTTCGGGACAGGGAGAAAAACTGTTTTTT

D gene: NA
clone size: NA
J gene: TRBJ1-1
V gene: TRBV5-8
CDR3 protein: CASSLRPNLGNTEAFF
CDR3 DNA: TGTGCCAGCAGCTTGCGTCCGAACCTAGGGAACACTGAAGCTTTCTTT

D gene: NA
clone size: NA
J gene: TRBJ1-1
V gene: TRBV12-5
CDR3 protein: CASGPGEGGRTEAFF
CDR3 DNA: TGTGCTAGTGGTCCTGGGGAGGGGGGGAGGACTGAAGCTTTCTTT

D gene: NA
clone size: NA
J gene: TRBJ1-6
V gene: TRBV5-1
CDR3 protein: CASSPSDGYNSPLHF
CDR3 DNA: TGCGCCAGCAGCCCCTCGGATGGATATAATTCACCCCTCCACTTT

D gene: NA
clone size: NA
J gene: TRBJ2-7
V gene: TRBV29-1
CDR3 protein: CSVQAANSYEQYF
CDR3 DNA: TGCAGCGTTCAGGCAGCCAATTCCTACGAGCAGTACTTC

D gene: NA
clone size: NA
J gene: TRBJ1-3
V gene: TRBV27
CDR3 protein: CASSPNSRRAGNTIYF
CDR3 DNA: TGTGCCAGCAGTCCCAACAGCAGGAGAGCGGGAAACACCATATATTTT

D gene: TRBD1
clone size: NA
J gene: TRBJ1-5
V gene: TRBV2
CDR3 protein: CASSGRGTASNQPQHF
CDR3 DNA: TGTGCCAGCAGTGGAAGGGGGACAGCGAGCAATCAGCCCCAGCATTTT

D gene: NA
clone size: NA
J gene: TRBJ1-6
V gene: TRBV30
CDR3 protein: CAWSGVGGAESPLHF
CDR3 DNA: TGTGCCTGGAGTGGCGTTGGGGGGGCTGAATCACCCCTCCACTTT

D gene: NA
clone size: NA
J gene: TRBJ1-5
V gene: TRBV5-1
CDR3 protein: CASSLPPYKCWTISNQPQHF
CDR3 DNA: TGCGCCAGCAGCTTACCCCCTTACAAGTGTTGGACTATTAGCAATCAGCCCCAGCATTTT

D gene: NA
clone size: NA
J gene: TRBJ1-1
V gene: TRBV7-3
CDR3 protein: CASSLGAGAEAFF
CDR3 DNA: TGTGCCAGCAGCTTAGGGGCAGGGGCTGAAGCTTTCTTT

D gene: TRBD1
clone size: NA
J gene: TRBJ1-4
V gene: TRBV6-5
CDR3 protein: CASSRQGGNEKLFF
CDR3 DNA: TGTGCCAGCAGCCGACAGGGTGGTAATGAAAAACTGTTTTTT

D gene: NA
clone size: NA
J gene: TRBJ1-6
V gene: TRBV6-6
CDR3 protein: CASSYQGIGSPLHF
CDR3 DNA: TGTGCCAGCAGTTACCAGGGTATCGGATCACCCCTCCACTTT

D gene: TRBD1
clone size: NA
J gene: TRBJ2-3
V gene: TRBV9
CDR3 protein: CASSVSGGTGMDTQYF
CDR3 DNA: TGTGCCAGCAGCGTAAGCGGTGGGACAGGGATGGATACGCAGTATTTT

D gene: NA
clone size: NA
J gene: TRBJ1-1
V gene: TRBV5-1
CDR3 protein: CASSLAEGQNTEAFF
CDR3 DNA: TGCGCCAGCAGCTTGGCCGAGGGTCAGAACACTGAAGCTTTCTTT